The clone carrying this T cell receptor (beta chain) occurred many times. Its antigen is as yet unknown. This sample was included in a study of T cells in Graves' hyperthyroidism and ophthalmopathy. Researchers amplified the TCR beta CDR3 regions from RNA transcripts. An initial round of RT-PCR targeting the TCR CDR3 relied on the HTBI primer set. In TCRdb, the multiplex PCR reads were re-called with MiXCR into one record per CDR3 protein. The table lists about 400,000 distinct CDR3 sequences, 13% to 15% of them singletons. Pregnant or lactating patients were excluded, as were those with uncontrolled infection or other autoimmune disease. Diagnosing involved the use of clinical symptoms, serum thyroxine and TRAb, thyroid ultrasound and orbital computed tomography. Study-wide findings and caveats: In the analysis, a 13 V-J model separated ophthalmopathy from stable hyperthyroidism.

The length of the CDR3 is 15 residues. The trim removed 1 base at V and 9 bases at J, leaving 6 bases unmatched. Germline loops: CDR1 SGHTA, CDR2 FQGNSA. Sequencing was performed on blood. The genes are TRBV7-2 and TRBJ1-6; 7 bases align to TRBD1. The origin of this receptor is a woman in her thirties with Graves' ophthalmopathy. CDR3 in amino acids: CASSLEGRGSSPLHF. In DNA, the CDR3 is TGTGCCAGCAGCTTAGAGGGCAGGGGGAGTTCACCCCTCCACTTT.